The clone carrying this T cell receptor beta chain was seen only a few times. Its antigen is unidentified. Via MiXCR, TCRdb re-called the RT-PCR reads, giving one row per CDR3 protein. The sample lists about 650,000 distinct CDR3 sequences, around 15% seen once, with roughly 7.2% in the top ten. J gave up 2 bases and V 5 bases, and 13 bases lay outside the gene matches. CDR1 MRHNA and CDR2 SNTAGT come from the germline V gene. The CDR3 consists of 19 residues. This sample was taken from a study of response to subunit inactivated influenza vaccine. Findings and limits, study-wide: T cells newly recruited by each seasonal influenza vaccination are few, the authors suggested.

The TCR was taken from a man over 45 who received an inactivated influenza vaccine. The material sequenced was PBMCs from blood, taken around 15 days before vaccination. This sequence joins TRBV6-4 and TRBJ2-7; 15 nucleotides align to TRBD2. CDR3 DNA: TGTGCCAGCAGTACTACCGGGACTAGCGGGAGGTCCTGGCCCTACGAGCAGTACTTC. Residues: CASSTTGTSGRSWPYEQYF.